The 21 T cell receptor beta chains listed next were all sequenced from one sample in a study of cytomegalovirus exposure and HLA in healthy donors. PCR involved 60 Vbeta and 13 Jbeta primers. Clones were sequenced by immunoSEQ multiplex PCR, and TCRdb holds only the in-frame ones, with some missing. Altogether under 200,000 clones are present, 60% to 80% being singletons, with the ten largest covering approximately 2.5%. Input material: PBMCs. The source is a man between 60 and 75 years old in good health and CMV-seronegative.

CDR3 region: CASSYGDRDSPLHF. The CDR3 region has the DNA TGTGCCAGCAGTTACGGTGACAGGGATTCACCCCTCCACTTT. The rearrangement links TRBV6-6 to TRBJ1-6; 7 bases map to TRBD1. Germline CDR1 reads MNHNY; CDR2 reads SVGAGI (reference sequence). V was pared by 2 bases and J by 8 bases, with 3 bases of the junction left unmatched. This CDR3 is built from 14 residues.

The V gene is TRBV29-1, the J gene TRBJ2-7, with 7 bases fitting TRBD1. The CDR3 runs 16 residues. Germline CDR1 SQVTM, CDR2 ANQGSEA. CDR3 nucleotide sequence: TGCACCTTCGGGCGAGAACAGGGGAACGGGAACTACGAGCAGTACTTC. It translates to CTFGREQGNGNYEQYF.

This chain uses TRBV29-1 with TRBJ1-1, with no clear D. This CDR3 comprises 12 residues. Per the germline V gene, CDR1 is SQVTM and CDR2 is ANQGSEA. V was trimmed by 3 bases and J by 8 bases, leaving 13 bases between them. CDR3: CSVEDWTGEAFF. For the CDR3, the DNA is TGCAGCGTTGAGGACTGGACGGGCGAAGCTTTCTTT.

V is TRBV28 and J is TRBJ1-2; 7 positions match TRBD1. The CDR3 consists of 15 residues. CDR1 is MDHEN and CDR2 is SYDVKM in the germline V gene. The V segment lost 5 bases and the J segment 5 bases; nucleotides outside the gene matches: 11. The CDR3 sequence: CASSPRDRVRYGYTF. The CDR3 coding sequence is TGTGCCAGCAGTCCCCGAGACAGGGTGAGATATGGCTACACCTTC.

V gene TRBV19 combines with J gene TRBJ1-1; perhaps TRBD1 as D (5 bases). Trimming cost V 3 bases and J 7 bases, with 12 bases left between them. The CDR3 sequence is 13 residues long. The V gene's germline CDR1 is LNHDA and CDR2 SQIVND (reference sequence). DNA for the CDR3: TGTGCCAGTAGTATCTCAGGGTCCTGTGAAGCTTTCTTT. Protein: CASSISGSCEAFF.

The chain carries TRBV5-1 and TRBJ2-2; perhaps TRBD1 as D (6 bases). Germline CDR1 is SGHRS and CDR2 is YFSETQ. This CDR3 is 15 amino acids long. Trimming removed 2 bases at V and 0 bases at J, with 8 bases between. CDR3 nucleotides: TGCGCCAGCAGCTTTGGGACATCGAACACCGGGGAGCTGTTTTTT. Protein: CASSFGTSNTGELFF.

Points on this clone: Mismatch with germline at one junction end may stem from a read error. The chain employs TRBV27 and TRBJ1-1; TRBD1 agrees at 8 bases. This CDR3 region has 16 residues. Germline V lookup: CDR1 MNHEY, CDR2 SMNVEV (reference sequence). This CDR3 is CASSLGQGNLNPEAFF. The DNA of the CDR3 is TGTGCCAGCAGTCTCGGACAGGGAAACCTGAACCCTGAAGCTTTCTTT.

The rearrangement uses TRBV6-1 and TRBJ2-3, with TRBD2 matching over 12 bases. The CDR3 is 14 amino acids. The trim removed 5 bases at V and 5 bases at J, leaving 2 bases unmatched. Germline CDR1 reads MNHNS; CDR2 reads SASEGT. The CDR3 region has the DNA TGTGCCAGCAGTTTGGGACTAGCGGGAGATACGCAGTATTTT. It codes for CASSLGLAGDTQYF.

The chain has TRBV2 and TRBJ2-7, with a weak D call TRBD2 (5 bases). CDR3 length: 16 amino acids. V was pared by 3 bases and J by 4 bases, with 19 bases between. Germline V gene sequence: CDR1 SNHLY, CDR2 FYNNEI. CDR3 amino acids: CASSEGAETALYEQYF. The CDR3 bases are TGTGCCAGCAGTGAGGGAGCGGAAACAGCTCTTTACGAGCAGTACTTC.

J is TRBJ1-5 and V is TRBV6-5, with D possibly matching TRBD1 (5 bases). Germline V lookup: CDR1 MNHEY, CDR2 SVGAGI. V lost 2 bases to trimming and J lost 6 bases, with 11 bases between them. The CDR3 runs to 14 residues. The CDR3 DNA is TGTGCCAGCAGTTACAGCGGGGGTTTTCAGCCCCAGCATTTT. It encodes CASSYSGGFQPQHF.

As to this clone: The junction differs from germline at one of its ends, possibly a read error. The rearrangement joins TRBV29-1 to TRBJ1-2; the match to TRBD1 covers 8 bases. The CDR3 has 11 residues. From germline, CDR1 is SQVTM and CDR2 ANQGSEA. CDR3 region: CSVAGGFGYPF. The CDR3 nucleotides are TGCAGCGTTGCAGGGGGCTTTGGCTACCCCTTC.

Comment on this clone: The junction shows a germline mismatch at one end, possibly a read error. V gene TRBV6-5 combines with J gene TRBJ1-2, with D possibly matching TRBD1 (5 bases). This CDR3 region has 12 residues. Germline V gives CDR1 MNHEY, CDR2 SVGAGI. This chain's CDR3 is CASSSGSYGYPF. The CDR3 bases are TGTGCCAGCAGTTCAGGGTCCTATGGCTACCCCTTC.

The J gene is TRBJ1-1, the V gene TRBV29-1; D gene unclear. The V gene lost 5 bases and the J gene lost 10 bases, with 5 bases spanning the gap. The CDR3 runs to 8 residues. Germline CDR1 is SQVTM and CDR2 is ANQGSEA. CDR3: CSVPGAFF. CDR3 coding DNA: TGCAGCGTTCCAGGAGCTTTCTTT.

The chain joins TRBV6-1 to TRBJ2-1; 13 bases align to TRBD2. CDR3 length: 16 residues. The V segment lost 0 bases and the J segment 9 bases; nucleotides outside the gene matches: 5. Germline V gene data show CDR1 as MNHNS and CDR2 as SASEGT. As DNA, the CDR3 is TGTGCCAGCAGTGAAGCGATGACTAGCGGGGGGCTTGAGCAGTTCTTC. As protein: CASSEAMTSGGLEQFF.

The sample holds a few counts of this clone. The chain has TRBV6-5 and TRBJ1-5, with D possibly being TRBD1 (6 bases). Trimming stripped 4 bases from V and 5 bases from J, with 9 bases between. The V gene's germline CDR1 is MNHEY and CDR2 SVGAGI. This CDR3 has 13 residues. In DNA form, the CDR3 reads TGTGCCAGCAGTTCGAACAGGGATCAGCCCCAGCATTTT. Its translation: CASSSNRDQPQHF.

This chain uses TRBV9 with TRBJ2-7; a weak D match, TRBD1 (7 bases). Germline V CDR1 and CDR2: SGDLS, YYNGEE. The CDR3 loop spans 15 amino acids. V shed 4 bases and J shed 1 base, with 15 bases lying between them. Here the CDR3 DNA reads TGTGCCAGCAGCCTTGACAGGGAGGCTTCCTACGAGCAGTACTTC. This translates into CASSLDREASYEQYF.

Notes on this clone: The sample has other DNA sequences that encode this CDR3 too. This chain joins TRBV5-6 and TRBJ1-1; no clear D. Germline V gives CDR1 SGHDT, CDR2 YYEEEE. The CDR3 has 13 amino acids. The ends were cut back, 0 bases at V and 6 bases at J, with 9 bases in the middle. CDR3 sequence reads: CASSLAGPAEAFF. The CDR3 bases are TGTGCCAGCAGCTTGGCCGGTCCCGCTGAAGCTTTCTTT.

The CDR3 sequence: CASSLRRNYGYTF. In nucleotides, the CDR3 is TGTGCCAGCAGCTTGAGGCGGAACTATGGCTACACCTTC. The rearrangement uses TRBV5-6 and TRBJ1-2; D not resolved. The V gene's germline CDR1 is SGHDT and CDR2 YYEEEE. The V and J ends lost 1 base and 2 bases respectively, with 6 bases between them. The CDR3 runs 13 residues.

The rearrangement joins TRBV5-1 to TRBJ1-4; no clear D. Per germline, CDR1 SGHRS and CDR2 YFSETQ. Trimming removed 5 bases at V and 4 bases at J, with 12 bases between. CDR3 length: 14 residues. The CDR3 region has the DNA TGCGCCAGCAGTTGGGCCCACGATAATGAAAAACTGTTTTTT. Its translation: CASSWAHDNEKLFF.

A note on this clone: This sequence may be a read error, since a much larger clone differs from it by one base. J is TRBJ1-1 and V is TRBV4-1; the match to TRBD1 covers 7 bases. The V gene end was trimmed by 5 bases and the J gene end by 1 base; junction bases not matched to a gene: 4. Per the germline V gene, CDR1 is MGHRA and CDR2 is YSYEKL. This CDR3 has 14 residues. CDR3 protein: CASSSRQGNTEAFF. As DNA, the CDR3 is TGCGCCAGCAGCTCGAGACAGGGGAACACTGAAGCTTTCTTT.

This clone was found a few times. This chain uses TRBV7-3 with TRBJ1-1; 8 bases line up with TRBD1. Unmatched junction bases numbered 0, after V lost 2 bases and J lost 4 bases. Germline V lookup: CDR1 SGHTA, CDR2 FQGTGA. The CDR3 covers 13 residues. The chain's CDR3 is CASSLDRGTEAFF. DNA of the CDR3: TGTGCCAGCAGCTTAGACAGGGGCACTGAAGCTTTCTTT.